The source of this T cell receptor beta chain is a study of identical twins. Findings of the study overall: Within cord blood, abundant beta clonotypes carried fewer insertions, but memory repertoires showed no such trend.

This clonotype was counted only a few times. No antigen is known for it. The CDR3 totals 14 residues. Germline V CDR1 and CDR2: DFQATT, SNEGSKA (reference sequence). V dropped 3 bases and J dropped 7 bases, with 15 bases sitting between them. TCRdb called the 5' RACE reads again in MiXCR, with one record for every CDR3 protein. The sample lists fewer than 350,000 distinct CDR3 sequences, under 9% occurring once. These same records also appear under a second study, on yellow fever vaccine responses in identical twins.

The V gene is TRBV20-1, the J gene TRBJ2-2; tentatively, D is TRBD2 (5 bases). The clonotype was recovered from a woman between 18 and 29 years old in good health. Specimen: memory (CD45RO+) T cells sorted from blood. DNA for the CDR3: TGCAGTGCTAGTTACGAGGGCGCGGGCGGGGAGCTGTTTTTT. This codes for CSASYEGAGGELFF.